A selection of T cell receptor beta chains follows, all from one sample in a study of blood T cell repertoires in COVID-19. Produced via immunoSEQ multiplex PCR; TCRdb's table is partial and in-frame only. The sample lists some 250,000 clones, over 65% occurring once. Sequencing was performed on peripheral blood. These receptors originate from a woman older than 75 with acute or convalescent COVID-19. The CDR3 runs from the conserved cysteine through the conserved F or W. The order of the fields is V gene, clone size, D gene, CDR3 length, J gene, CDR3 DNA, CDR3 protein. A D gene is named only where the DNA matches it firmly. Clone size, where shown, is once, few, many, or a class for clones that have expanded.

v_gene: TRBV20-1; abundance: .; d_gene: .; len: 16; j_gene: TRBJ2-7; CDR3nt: TGCAGTGCTAGTCCCGACCGGGCTAGCGTCACCTACGAGCAGTACTTC; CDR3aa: CSASPDRASVTYEQYF
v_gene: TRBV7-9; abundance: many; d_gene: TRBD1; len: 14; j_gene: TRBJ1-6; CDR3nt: TGTGCCAGCAGCCCGGGACAGGGGAGTTCACCCCTCCACTTT; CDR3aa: CASSPGQGSSPLHF
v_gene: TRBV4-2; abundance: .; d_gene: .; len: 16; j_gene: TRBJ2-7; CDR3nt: TGTGCCAGCAGCCGGACCAGACAGGGAGGAATGGACGAGCAGTACTTC; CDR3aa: CASSRTRQGGMDEQYF
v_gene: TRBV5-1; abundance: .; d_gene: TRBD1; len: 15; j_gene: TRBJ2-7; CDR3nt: TGCGCCAGCAGCTTGGAGACAGGGGGACCCTACGAGCAGTACTTC; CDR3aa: CASSLETGGPYEQYF
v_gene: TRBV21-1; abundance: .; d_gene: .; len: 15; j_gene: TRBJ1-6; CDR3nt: TGTGCCAGCAGCCCCCAGGACAGGGGACGGTCACCCCTCCACTTT; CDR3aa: CASSPQDRGRSPLHF
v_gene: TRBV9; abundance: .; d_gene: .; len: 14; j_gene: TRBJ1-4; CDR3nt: TGTGCCTGCCTCTCACGGGGGACTAATGAAAAACTGTTTTTT; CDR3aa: CACLSRGTNEKLFF
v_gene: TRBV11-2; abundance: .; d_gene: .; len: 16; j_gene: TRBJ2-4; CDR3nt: TGTGCCAGCAGCTTAGTTGTACCCGGGGTCAAAAACATTCAGTACTTC; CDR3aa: CASSLVVPGVKNIQYF
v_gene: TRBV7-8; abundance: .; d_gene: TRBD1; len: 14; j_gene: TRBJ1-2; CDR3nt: TGTGCCAGCAGACCGGGACAGAATAACTATGGCTACACCTTC; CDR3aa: CASRPGQNNYGYTF
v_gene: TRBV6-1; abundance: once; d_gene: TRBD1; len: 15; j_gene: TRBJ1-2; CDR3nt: TGTGCCAGCAGTGAGCTACAGGGGAATAACTATGGCTACACCTTC; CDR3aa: CASSELQGNNYGYTF
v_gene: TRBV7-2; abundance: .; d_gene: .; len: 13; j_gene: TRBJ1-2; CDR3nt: TGTGCCAGCAGCCCCACAGGGTTCTATGGCTACACCTTC; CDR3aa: CASSPTGFYGYTF
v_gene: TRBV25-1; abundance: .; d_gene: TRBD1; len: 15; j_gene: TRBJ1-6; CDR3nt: TGTGCCAGCAGGGAGACAGGGACTTCGAATTCACCCCTCCACTTT; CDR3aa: CASRETGTSNSPLHF
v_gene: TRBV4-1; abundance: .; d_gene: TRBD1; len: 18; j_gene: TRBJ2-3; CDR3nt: TGCGCCAGCAGCCAAGAGAGGAGGACAGGGGGCCGTACAGATACGCAGTATTTT; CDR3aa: CASSQERRTGGRTDTQYF
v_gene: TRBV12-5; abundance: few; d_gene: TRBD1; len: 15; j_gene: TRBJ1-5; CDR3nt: TGTGCTAGTGGCACCGGGACAGTCGGGACTCAGCCCCAGCATTTT; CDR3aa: CASGTGTVGTQPQHF
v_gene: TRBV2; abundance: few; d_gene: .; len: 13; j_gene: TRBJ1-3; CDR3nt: TGTGCCAGCAACGGAGGCTCTGGAAACACCATATATTTT; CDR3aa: CASNGGSGNTIYF
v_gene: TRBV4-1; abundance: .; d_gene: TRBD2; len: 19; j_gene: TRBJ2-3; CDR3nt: TGCGCCAGCAGCCGACCACGGACTAGCGGGGGGGCCGGAGTAGATACGCAGTATTTT; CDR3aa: CASSRPRTSGGAGVDTQYF
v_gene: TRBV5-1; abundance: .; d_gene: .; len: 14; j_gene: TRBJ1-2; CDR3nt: TGCGCCAGCAGCCCCGCTGAGACAGGCTATGGCTACACCTTC; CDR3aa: CASSPAETGYGYTF
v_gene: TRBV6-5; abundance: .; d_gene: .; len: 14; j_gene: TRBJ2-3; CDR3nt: TGTGCCAGCAGACAAGGGGGTGGGACAGATACGCAGTATTTT; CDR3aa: CASRQGGGTDTQYF
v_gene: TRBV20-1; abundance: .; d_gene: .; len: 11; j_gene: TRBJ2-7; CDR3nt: TGCAGTGCTAGACTAGAATACGAGCAGTACTTC; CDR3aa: CSARLEYEQYF
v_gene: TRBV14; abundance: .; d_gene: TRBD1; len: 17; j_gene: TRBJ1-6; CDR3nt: TGTGCCAGCAGCCAAGATCTTGGGACAGTCTTTAATTCACCCCTCCACTTT; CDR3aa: CASSQDLGTVFNSPLHF
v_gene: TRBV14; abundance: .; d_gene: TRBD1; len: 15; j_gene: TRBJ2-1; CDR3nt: TGTGCCAGCAGCCCCCCCGGGACAGGGGGCAATGAGCAGTTCTTC; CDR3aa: CASSPPGTGGNEQFF
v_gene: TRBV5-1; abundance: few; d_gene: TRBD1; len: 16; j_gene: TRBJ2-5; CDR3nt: TGCGCCAGCAGCAATGACCCGGGACAGGCCCAAGAGACCCAGTACTTC; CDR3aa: CASSNDPGQAQETQYF
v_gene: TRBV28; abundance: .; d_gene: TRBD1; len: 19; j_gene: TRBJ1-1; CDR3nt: TGTGCCAGCAGTTTATTTAGGGTTCGGGGGACAGGGGCGAACACTGAAGCTTTCTTT; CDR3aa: CASSLFRVRGTGANTEAFF
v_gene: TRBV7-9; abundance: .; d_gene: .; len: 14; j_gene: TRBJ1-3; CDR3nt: TGTGCCAGCAGCCGGTCAGGGTCTGGAAACACCATATATTTT; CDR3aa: CASSRSGSGNTIYF
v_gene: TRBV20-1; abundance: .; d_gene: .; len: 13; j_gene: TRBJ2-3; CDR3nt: TGCAGTGCTAGTAGGGGGGGGACAGATACGCAGTATTTT; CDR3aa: CSASRGGTDTQYF
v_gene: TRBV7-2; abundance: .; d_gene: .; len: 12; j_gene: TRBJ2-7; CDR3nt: TGTGCCAGCAGCCCGACTACCTACGAGCAGTACTTC; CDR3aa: CASSPTTYEQYF
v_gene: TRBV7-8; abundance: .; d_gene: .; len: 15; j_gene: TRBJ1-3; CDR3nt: TGTGCCAGCAGCCGAGACCGGGACACAGGAAACACCATATATTTT; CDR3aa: CASSRDRDTGNTIYF
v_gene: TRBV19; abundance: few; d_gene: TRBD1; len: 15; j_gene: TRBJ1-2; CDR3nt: TGTGCCAGCGACTACGGACCGGGACAGGATTATGGCTACACCTTC; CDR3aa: CASDYGPGQDYGYTF
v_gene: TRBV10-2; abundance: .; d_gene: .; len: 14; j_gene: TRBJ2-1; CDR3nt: TGCGCCAGCAGTGAGTCGGGGGGAAGGAATGAGCAGTTCTTC; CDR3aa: CASSESGGRNEQFF
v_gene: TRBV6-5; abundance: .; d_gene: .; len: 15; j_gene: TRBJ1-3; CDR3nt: TGTGCCAGCGGCAACAGGCTAAGCTCTGGAAACACCATATATTTT; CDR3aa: CASGNRLSSGNTIYF
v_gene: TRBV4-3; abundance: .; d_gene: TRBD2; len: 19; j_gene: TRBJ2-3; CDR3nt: TGCGCCAGCAGCCTTAATTCGCCCTGGCGGGGGGGCGATGCAGATACGCAGTATTTT; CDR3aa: CASSLNSPWRGGDADTQYF
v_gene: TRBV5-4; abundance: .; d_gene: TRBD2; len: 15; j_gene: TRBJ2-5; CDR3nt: TGTGCCAGCAGCTTGGTAGCGGGGGGCCTGGAGACCCAGTACTTC; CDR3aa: CASSLVAGGLETQYF
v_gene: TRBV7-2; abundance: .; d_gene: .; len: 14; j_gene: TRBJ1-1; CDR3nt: TGTGCCAGCAGCTTTTCGAGGGAAAACACTGAAGCTTTCTTT; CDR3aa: CASSFSRENTEAFF
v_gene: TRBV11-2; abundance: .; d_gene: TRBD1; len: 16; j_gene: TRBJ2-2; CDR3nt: TGTGCCAGCAGCTTACCGACAGGGGGCGTACCCGGGGAGCTGTTTTTT; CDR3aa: CASSLPTGGVPGELFF